This TCR beta chain was captured by sequencing in a study of human T cells and chemical hapten exposure. Looking at the study overall: Per-sample TCR yield variability stemmed mainly from small pooled library volume differences. General study findings and limits: With DPC sensitization, TCRs exceeding 1 in 1000 frequency showed no change.

The library attached unique molecular identifiers to individual cDNA molecules. MiXCR, run by TCRdb on the RACE reads, gives a single entry per CDR3 protein. The sample records some 90,000 distinct CDR3 sequences, approximately 10% being singletons. With respect to this clonotype: The antigen remains unidentified.

The sample's time point: healthy volunteer bleed at 2 weeks. Total RNA was extracted from unfractionated whole blood. The specimen was whole blood. The TCR comes from a female donor in good health. Some clones in this sample may be carry-over from other donors' samples.

The CDR3, as DNA: TGTGCCAGCAGCGGGATACGGACAGGGATCGTCGACACTGAAGCTTTCTTT. Translation: CASSGIRTGIVDTEAFF. This chain connects TRBV7-2 to TRBJ1-1, with 8 positions matching TRBD1. Germline values: CDR1 SGHTA, CDR2 FQGNSA. The CDR3 has 17 residues. V gave up 5 bases and J gave up 3 bases; unmatched junction bases: 14.